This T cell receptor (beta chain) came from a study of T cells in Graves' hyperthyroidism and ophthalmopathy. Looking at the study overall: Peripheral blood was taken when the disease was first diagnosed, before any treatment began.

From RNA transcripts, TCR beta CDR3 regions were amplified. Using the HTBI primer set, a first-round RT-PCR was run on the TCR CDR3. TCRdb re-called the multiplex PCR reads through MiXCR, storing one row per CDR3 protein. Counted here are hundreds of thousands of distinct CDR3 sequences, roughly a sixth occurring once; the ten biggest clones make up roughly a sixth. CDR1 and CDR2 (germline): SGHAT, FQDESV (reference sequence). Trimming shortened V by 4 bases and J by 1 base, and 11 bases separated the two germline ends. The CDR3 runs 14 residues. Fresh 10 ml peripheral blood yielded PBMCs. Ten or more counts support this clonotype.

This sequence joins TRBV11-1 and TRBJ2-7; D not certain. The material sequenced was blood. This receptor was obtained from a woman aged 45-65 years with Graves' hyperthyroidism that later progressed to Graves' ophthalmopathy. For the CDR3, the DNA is TGTGCCAGCAGCTCAGGTGGAGTTTCCTACGAGCAGTACTTC. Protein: CASSSGGVSYEQYF.